This entry concerns a single TCR beta chain. Using immunoSEQ multiplex PCR, the repertoire was profiled, and TCRdb retains in-frame clones only, with some absent. The sample carries tens of thousands of clones, 70% to 85% recorded once. Per germline, CDR1 SNHLY and CDR2 FYNNEI. Losses at the gene ends were 7 bases for V and 2 bases for J; bases not matched to a gene: 10. This CDR3 spans 16 amino acids. The data were taken from a study of OX40 agonist ivuxolimab in advanced cancers. At the level of the study: Patients in the trial were receiving intravenous ivuxolimab every 2 weeks, at doses of 0.01 to 10 mg/kg.

Sequencing was performed on CD4+ or CD8+ T cells sorted from blood, taken in a trial of the OX40 agonist ivuxolimab. V gene TRBV2 combines with J gene TRBJ2-3; 9 bases fit TRBD2. The receptor comes from an adult with an advanced solid tumor such as melanoma, head and neck, liver or kidney cancer. The CDR3 coding sequence is TGTGCCAGCATACGGGGCGGGGGGGCCTCCACAGATACGCAGTATTTT. Translated, it gives CASIRGGGASTDTQYF.